A selection of T cell receptor beta chains follows, all from one sample in a study of blood T cell repertoires in COVID-19. The method was immunoSEQ multiplex PCR; TCRdb's version includes in-frame clones alone and lacks a portion of them. This repertoire shows some 150,000 clones, more than 85% found once; its top ten account for 2.5% to 3%. The sample was peripheral blood. Receptors were obtained from a man aged 55 to 70 with active or convalescent COVID-19. CDR3s include the opening cysteine and the closing phenylalanine or tryptophan. A D gene is named only where the DNA matches it firmly. The listing skips clone size in some rows; elsewhere it reads once, few, many or a size class.

CDR3,DNA,size,V,D,J
CASSYPAAGGELFF,TGTGCCAGCAGTTACCCTGCCGCCGGCGGGGAGCTGTTTTTT,NA,TRBV6-2/TRBV6-3,NA,TRBJ2-2
CASSISYRARGQHQPQHF,TGTGCCAGTAGTATCTCCTACCGGGCGAGGGGGCAGCATCAGCCCCAGCATTTT,NA,TRBV19,TRBD1,TRBJ1-5
CASGEGQGWQPQHF,TGTGCCAGTGGGGAGGGACAGGGATGGCAGCCCCAGCATTTT,NA,TRBV19,TRBD1,TRBJ1-5
CASSGGRTYEQYF,TGTGCCAGCAGTGGGGGCAGAACCTACGAGCAGTACTTC,NA,TRBV6-2/TRBV6-3,NA,TRBJ2-7
CASSLGLRDSYNEQFF,TGTGCCAGCAGCTTGGGCCTCCGGGACTCCTACAATGAGCAGTTCTTC,NA,TRBV7-2,NA,TRBJ2-1
CASSFGQGGQETQYF,TGTGCCAGCAGCTTTGGACAGGGTGGACAAGAGACCCAGTACTTC,NA,TRBV7-6,TRBD1,TRBJ2-5
CASRVSGGADEQFF,TGTGCCAGCAGGGTTAGCGGGGGGGCCGATGAGCAGTTCTTC,NA,TRBV5-8,TRBD2,TRBJ2-1
CASTLRSAVRSYGYTF,TGTGCCAGTACCCTGAGGTCTGCAGTCCGAAGCTATGGCTACACCTTC,NA,TRBV19,NA,TRBJ1-2
CASGADLSGDGNTIYF,TGTGCCAGCGGAGCCGACCTGTCAGGGGATGGAAACACCATATATTTT,NA,TRBV2,NA,TRBJ1-3
CASSPRLAGPRYEQYF,TGTGCCAGCAGCCCCCGACTAGCGGGCCCTAGGTACGAGCAGTACTTC,NA,TRBV9,TRBD2,TRBJ2-7
CASSYLAGFYGYTF,TGTGCCAGCAGTTATTTGGCGGGGTTCTATGGCTACACCTTC,NA,TRBV6-2/TRBV6-3,NA,TRBJ1-2
CASSSGRSTEAFF,TGTGCCAGCAGCTCAGGGCGTAGCACTGAAGCTTTCTTT,once,TRBV11-3,NA,TRBJ1-1
CASRTGDYQPQHF,TGTGCCAGCAGGACAGGAGATTATCAGCCCCAGCATTTT,NA,TRBV28,NA,TRBJ1-5
CASRRADTQYF,TGTGCCAGCAGGCGCGCAGATACGCAGTATTTT,NA,TRBV28,NA,TRBJ2-3
CASSREGDYGYTF,TGCGCCAGCAGCAGAGAAGGGGACTATGGCTACACCTTC,NA,TRBV5-1,NA,TRBJ1-2
CASSSGTGTNQPQHF,TGCGCCAGCAGTTCCGGGACAGGGACAAATCAGCCCCAGCATTTT,NA,TRBV5-1,TRBD1,TRBJ1-5
CASTVNTEAFF,TGTGCCAGCACCGTGAACACTGAAGCTTTCTTT,once,TRBV5-5,NA,TRBJ1-1